This T cell receptor (beta chain) was profiled in a study of blood T cell repertoires in COVID-19. Methods used by the authors: Reference gene primer amplification gave estimated nucleated cell counts. The repertoire was sequenced with immunoSEQ multiplex PCR; TCRdb's copy has only in-frame clones and lacks some. V and J calls and clone size come straight from that table; D and trimming were deduced from the DNA. Here the sample spans about 180,000 clones, around 80% being singletons. The TCR was taken from a woman aged 45 to 65 who had recovered from COVID-19. The sequencing input was PBMCs or T cells enriched from blood (not recorded which).

The CDR3 spells CASSPQGPTEAFF. The CDR3 nucleotides are TGTGCCAGCAGCCCACAGGGCCCCACTGAAGCTTTCTTT. This chain links TRBV7-6 with TRBJ1-1, with a tentative D call TRBD1 (6 bases). Trimming shortened V by 5 bases and J by 4 bases, and 11 bases separated the two germline ends. The V gene's germline CDR1 is SGHVS and CDR2 FNYEAQ. This CDR3 has 13 amino acids. Combining the CDR3 with reference TRBV7-6 and TRBJ1-1 gives the whole variable domain GAGVSQSPRYKVTKRGQDVALRCDPISGHVSLYWYRQALGQGPEFLTYFNYEAQQDKSGLPNDRFSAERPEGSISTLTIQRTEQRDSAMYRCASSPQGPTEAFFGQGTRLTVV.